These 15 T cell receptor beta chains share one sample of origin, sequenced in a study of blood T cell repertoires in COVID-19. Assay used: immunoSEQ multiplex PCR; TCRdb lists only in-frame clones, some missing. The repertoire has around 110,000 clones, 88% of them found once; the top ten carry under 7%. Material: peripheral blood. All receptors come from a man aged 50-59 years with active or convalescent COVID-19.

The genes are TRBV27 and TRBJ2-5; no firm D call. CDR1 and CDR2 from the germline V gene are MNHEY and SMNVEV (reference sequence). V lost 0 bases to trimming and J lost 4 bases, with 12 bases between them. CDR3 length: 15 amino acids. This CDR3 reads CASSLSSTHGETQYF. The CDR3 DNA reads as TGTGCCAGCAGTTTATCGAGCACCCATGGAGAGACCCAGTACTTC.

The chain links TRBV30 to TRBJ2-5; 8 bases are shared with TRBD1. CDR1 and CDR2 from the germline V gene are GTSNPN and SVGIG (reference sequence). The CDR3 length is 13 residues. V shed 0 bases, J shed 5 bases, and the junction held 2 bases outside the gene matches. Written as DNA, the CDR3 is TGTGCCTGGAGTGTAGCAGGGGGCGAGACCCAGTACTTC. Translating it yields CAWSVAGGETQYF.

The chain is built from TRBV5-1 and TRBJ1-6, with TRBD1 identical over 8 bases. V gave up 3 bases and J gave up 9 bases; unmatched junction bases: 5. In germline, CDR1 is SGHRS, CDR2 YFSETQ. This CDR3 is built from 14 residues. The chain's CDR3 is CASSSGQALSPLHF. The DNA for the CDR3 is TGCGCCAGCAGCTCGGGACAGGCACTTTCACCCCTCCACTTT.

The chain joins TRBV2 to TRBJ2-6, with TRBD1 identical over 8 bases. Germline-derived CDR1 and CDR2 are SNHLY and FYNNEI. V gave up 5 bases and J gave up 13 bases; unmatched junction bases: 10. The CDR3 runs 14 residues. The CDR3 sequence: CASSKDRGQLVLTF. The CDR3 DNA follows: TGTGCCAGCAGTAAAGACAGGGGTCAGCTTGTCCTGACTTTC.

The gene calls are TRBV5-6 and TRBJ2-7, with D possibly being TRBD1 (8 bases). Germline CDR1 SGHDT, CDR2 YYEEEE. The CDR3 has 18 residues. V was trimmed by 0 bases and J by 5 bases, leaving 24 bases between them. The CDR3 nucleotides are TGTGCCAGCAGCTTGGCCCTTCGGGTCGACAGGGGAGGGGACGAGCAGTACTTC. Its translation: CASSLALRVDRGGDEQYF.

The chain carries TRBV28 and TRBJ1-6; D is undetermined. Per the germline V gene, CDR1 is MDHEN and CDR2 is SYDVKM. V lost 4 bases to trimming and J lost 10 bases, with 8 bases between them. This CDR3 region has 12 residues. The CDR3 region has the DNA TGTGCCAGCAGTTCAACATCCTCACCCCTCCACTTT. Translated, it gives CASSSTSSPLHF.

The V call is TRBV11-3, the J call TRBJ2-1; no reliable D call. The length of the CDR3 is 14 residues. Germline lookup yields CDR1 SGHNT and CDR2 YENEEA. V gave up 5 bases and J gave up 3 bases, with 11 bases separating them. CDR3 sequence (DNA): TGTGCCAGCAGCGAAACGCAGAACTACAATGAGCAGTTCTTC. It is translated as CASSETQNYNEQFF.

The CDR3 nucleotides read TGTGCCTGGGAACAGGGCGCGTATGGCTACACCTTC. It translates to CAWEQGAYGYTF. V is TRBV30 and J is TRBJ1-2; D might be TRBD1 (6 bases). This CDR3 is built from 12 residues. V lost 5 bases and J 5 bases, leaving 12 bases between the germline ends. Germline V lookup: CDR1 GTSNPN, CDR2 SVGIG (reference sequence).

This rearrangement joins TRBV7-9 to TRBJ1-1; D is ambiguous. Trimming left V 2 bases short and J 0 bases short, with 7 bases between. The CDR3 is made up of 14 amino acids. Germline CDR1 reads SEHNR; CDR2 reads FQNEAQ (reference sequence). This chain's CDR3 is CASSLRTVNTEAFF. The CDR3 DNA is TGTGCCAGCAGCTTACGAACGGTGAACACTGAAGCTTTCTTT.

The CDR3 nucleotides are TGTGCCAGCAGTCACACGGTGGGTAGGAGCAGTTACGAGCAGTACTTC. Its protein is CASSHTVGRSSYEQYF. V usage is TRBV7-8 and J usage is TRBJ2-7; no firm D call. The ends were cut back, 6 bases at V and 4 bases at J, with 22 bases in the middle. The germline gives CDR1 SGHVS, CDR2 FQNEAQ. The CDR3 length is 16 residues. The variable domain in full, completed from reference TRBV7-8 and TRBJ2-7, reads GAGVSQSPRYKVAKRGQDVALRCDPISGHVSLFWYQQALGQGPEFLTYFQNEAQLDKSGLPSDRFFAERPEGSVSTLKIQRTQQEDSAVYLCASSHTVGRSSYEQYFGPGTRLTVT.

The rearrangement joins TRBV6-2 or TRBV6-3 to TRBJ2-5, with D tentatively TRBD1 (6 bases). This CDR3 is 15 amino acids long. Trimming took 2 bases from V and 9 from J, leaving 19 bases between them. CDR1 MNHEY and CDR2 SVGEGT come from the germline V gene. The CDR3 bases are TGTGCCAGCAGTTACCCGCCGGGACATAGAGTAGCCCAGTACTTC. This translates into CASSYPPGHRVAQYF.

The rearrangement joins TRBV7-8 to TRBJ2-7; the D is unclear. From germline, CDR1 is SGHVS and CDR2 FQNEAQ. The CDR3 is 18 amino acids. V gave up 0 bases and J gave up 1 base, with 19 bases separating them. Here the CDR3 DNA reads TGTGCCAGCAGCTTAGCGCCTTTGCCCCCCGGTCTATCCTACGAGCAGTACTTC. Amino acids: CASSLAPLPPGLSYEQYF. The full variable domain, its missing parts supplied by reference TRBV7-8 and TRBJ2-7, is GAGVSQSPRYKVAKRGQDVALRCDPISGHVSLFWYQQALGQGPEFLTYFQNEAQLDKSGLPSDRFFAERPEGSVSTLKIQRTQQEDSAVYLCASSLAPLPPGLSYEQYFGPGTRLTVT.

On this clone: A read error may account for a junction end that differs from germline. Distinct nucleotide sequences in the sample also encode this CDR3. The chain is built from TRBV10-1 and TRBJ2-3; possibly TRBD2 for D (6 bases). The CDR3 spans 13 residues. CDR1 is WNHNN and CDR2 is SYGVQD in the germline V gene (reference sequence). The CDR3 region has the DNA TGCGCCAGCTTGCGGGAAATTGGAGATACACAGTATTTT. Its translation: CASLREIGDTQYF.

This rearrangement joins TRBV5-1 to TRBJ2-5, with TRBD2 identical over 8 bases. CDR1 and CDR2 from the germline V gene are SGHRS and YFSETQ. Trimming took 0 bases from V and 5 from J; bases not matched to a gene: 9. The CDR3 runs 16 residues. The CDR3 protein is CASSLESGRALETQYF. DNA for the CDR3: TGCGCCAGCAGCTTGGAGTCCGGGAGGGCCCTGGAGACCCAGTACTTC.

V and J are TRBV5-1 and TRBJ2-2, with 7 bases fitting TRBD2. V was pared by 2 bases and J by 0 bases, with 4 bases of the junction left unmatched. Germline CDR1 and CDR2: SGHRS and YFSETQ. This CDR3 comprises 16 residues. The CDR3 region is CASSFTGGTNTGELFF. DNA of the CDR3: TGCGCCAGCAGCTTTACGGGAGGAACGAACACCGGGGAGCTGTTTTTT.